This T cell receptor beta chain was identified during a study of Graves' ophthalmopathy and Graves' hyperthyroidism. Across the study: Prior to any treatment, peripheral blood was collected at the time of initial diagnosis.

RNA served as the template for amplifying TCR beta CDR3 regions. HTBI-primed first-round RT-PCR preceded second-round multiplex PCR. A single record per CDR3 protein comes from TCRdb applying MiXCR to the multiplex PCR reads. Of approximately 640,000 distinct CDR3 sequences in the sample, over 40% were seen once. The CDR3 length is 14 residues. CDR1 and CDR2 (germline): ENHRY, SYGVKD. Ophthalmopathic donors had moderate-to-severe activity, CAS ≥3 and NOSPECS ≥4, with disease that had lasted under 3 months. PBMCs came from 10 ml of fresh peripheral blood. Material for sequencing was peripheral blood. This TCR derives from an adult man with Graves' ophthalmopathy. This chain joins TRBV10-3 and TRBJ1-2, with a weak D call TRBD1 (6 bases). CDR3 sequence (DNA): TGTGGCAGCAGTTACTCTTGGGACAAATATGGCTACACCTTC. Translating it yields CGSSYSWDKYGYTF.